This is a list of T cell receptor beta chains from one sample in a study of CD8+ T cells in alopecia areata. The assay was immunoSEQ multiplex PCR, and TCRdb's table has in-frame clones only and misses some. The data contain nearly 110,000 clones, 80% to 85% of them singletons. The starting material was CD8+ T cells sorted from blood, obtained at week 24, from a patient treated with tofacitinib. These receptors all come from a human donor with alopecia areata. Each CDR3 is given with its conserved first and last residue. Size is omitted from some rows. Given values are once, few, many or a class for expanded clones.

CDR3 | J | V | size
CASSLAQGSFLEQYF | TRBJ2-7 | TRBV5-1 | .
CASSLAPGPSYEQYF | TRBJ2-7 | TRBV5-1 | .
CASSLGQRGGPDTQYF | TRBJ2-3 | TRBV5-1 | .
CASSGGTSGGEYNEQFF | TRBJ2-1 | TRBV13 | .
CASSHRDGESSYEQYF | TRBJ2-7 | TRBV18 | .
CASSEAAVGQGAYEQYF | TRBJ2-7 | TRBV6-1 | .
CASGPGTGTDYSYTF | TRBJ1-2 | TRBV5-1 | .
CASSEAPGVAGEKLFF | TRBJ1-4 | TRBV6-1 | .
CASSYGTANQPQHF | TRBJ1-5 | TRBV6-5 | few
CATSRDRSTGFFNSPLHF | TRBJ1-6 | TRBV15 | .
CANSLVSHGYTF | TRBJ1-2 | TRBV5-6 | .
CASSLDPSYEQYF | TRBJ2-7 | TRBV5-1 | .
CASSSKGRIPPEKLFF | TRBJ1-4 | TRBV27 | .
CASSFQGITEAFF | TRBJ1-1 | TRBV5-6 | .
CASSLGFSSGRTDTQYF | TRBJ2-3 | TRBV11-2 | .
CASRRGSLQYF | TRBJ2-7 | TRBV7-9 | .
CASSLANREAIYGYTF | TRBJ1-2 | TRBV7-9 | .
CASSQLSSGENNEQFF | TRBJ2-1 | TRBV4-1 | .
CASRWRGPYNEQFF | TRBJ2-1 | TRBV27 | .
CASSIDGGYGNTIYF | TRBJ1-3 | TRBV9 | .